The 15 T cell receptor beta chains below were found in one sample sequenced in a study of blood T cell repertoires in COVID-19. The method was immunoSEQ multiplex PCR; TCRdb's version includes in-frame clones alone and lacks a portion of them. The sample includes about 16,000 clones, 90% to 95% of them seen just once. Sequenced input: peripheral blood. The receptors were sampled from a human donor in a cohort sampled during active COVID-19.

This chain links TRBV24-1 with TRBJ1-5, with D unclear. Trimming shortened V by 8 bases and J by 4 bases, and 11 bases separated the two germline ends. The germline gives CDR1 KGHDR, CDR2 SFDVKD. This CDR3 spans 13 amino acids. The CDR3 is CATMAGSNQPQHF. The CDR3 coding sequence is TGTGCCACCATGGCGGGGTCGAATCAGCCCCAGCATTTT.

V is TRBV12-3 or TRBV12-4 and J is TRBJ1-1; no reliable D call. V was clipped by 6 bases and J by 0 bases, with 8 bases between them. This CDR3 region has 13 residues. The CDR3 sequence: CASRGLMNTEAFF. CDR3 sequence (DNA): TGTGCCAGCAGAGGACTCATGAACACTGAAGCTTTCTTT.

The chain uses TRBV7-2 and TRBJ2-7, with 9 bases identical to TRBD2. Germline CDR1 is SGHTA and CDR2 is FQGNSA. This CDR3 is built from 15 residues. With 2 bases clipped from V and 2 bases from J, the junction kept 4 bases outside the gene matches. CDR3 DNA: TGTGCCAGCAGCTTACTAGCGGGGAGGGCCTACGAGCAGTACTTC. Translation gives CASSLLAGRAYEQYF.

V usage is TRBV7-9 and J usage is TRBJ1-1; TRBD1 matches 7 bases. Looked up from germline, CDR1 is SEHNR and CDR2 is FQNEAQ (reference sequence). V lost 5 bases, J lost 9 bases, and 15 bases stayed unmatched. The CDR3 has 15 amino acids. CDR3 DNA sequence: TGTGCCAGCAGCCCCTATATTGACAGGGAAACTAAAGCTTTCTTT. The encoded protein is CASSPYIDRETKAFF.

This sequence joins TRBV30 and TRBJ2-4; 8 bases are a match to TRBD2. CDR1 GTSNPN and CDR2 SVGIG come from the germline V gene (reference sequence). This CDR3 region has 13 residues. J was trimmed by 6 bases and V by 3 bases; bases with no gene match: 4. Here the CDR3 reads CAWRASGGNIQYF. Written as DNA, the CDR3 is TGTGCCTGGAGGGCGAGCGGGGGAAACATTCAGTACTTC.

This chain joins TRBV11-2 and TRBJ2-4, with 13 positions matching TRBD2. The V segment lost 6 bases and the J segment 10 bases; nucleotides outside the gene matches: 12. This CDR3 contains 16 residues. CDR1 and CDR2 (germline): SGHAT, FQNNGV. This CDR3 is CASRSLAGGRNEIQYF. DNA for the CDR3: TGTGCCAGCAGGTCACTAGCGGGAGGGAGAAACGAGATTCAGTACTTC.

V is TRBV10-3 and J is TRBJ2-3, with TRBD2 as a possible D gene (5 bases). Germline loops: CDR1 ENHRY, CDR2 SYGVKD. The CDR3 runs to 16 residues. V gave up 3 bases and J gave up 0 bases, with 13 bases separating them. The CDR3 loop reads CAISDPGLSSTDTQYF. CDR3 DNA: TGTGCCATCAGTGACCCTGGACTCTCTAGCACAGATACGCAGTATTTT.

The V gene is TRBV11-2, the J gene TRBJ2-5; D gene ambiguous. The germline V gene has CDR1 SGHAT and CDR2 FQNNGV. The CDR3 has 14 residues. The ends were cut back, 3 bases at V and 4 bases at J, with 12 bases in the middle. CDR3 in amino acids: CASSFQVFSETQYF. The CDR3 coding sequence is TGTGCCAGCAGCTTCCAGGTTTTTTCAGAGACCCAGTACTTC.

J is TRBJ1-2 and V is TRBV29-1; no firm D call. This CDR3 spans 12 amino acids. Trimming removed 3 bases at V and 1 base at J, with 6 bases between. Germline loops: CDR1 SQVTM, CDR2 ANQGSEA. The CDR3 DNA reads as TGCAGCGTTGACCCCAATAACTATGGCTACACCTTC. The encoded protein is CSVDPNNYGYTF.

The J gene is TRBJ1-2, the V gene TRBV15, with no clear D. Germline CDR1 reads LNHNV; CDR2 reads YYDKDF (reference sequence). Trimming removed 0 bases at V and 5 bases at J, with 13 bases between. The CDR3 consists of 15 residues. The CDR3 DNA is TGTGCCACCAGCAGAGATAAGGGAGTTGGGTATGGCTACACCTTC. This codes for CATSRDKGVGYGYTF.

The chain combines TRBV4-2 with TRBJ2-7; a possible D gene is TRBD2 (6 bases). The ends were cut back, 3 bases at V and 0 bases at J, with 15 bases in the middle. Germline V lookup: CDR1 LGHNA, CDR2 YNFKEQ. This CDR3 spans 16 amino acids. CDR3 protein: CASSQPSAGPSYEQYF. CDR3 in DNA: TGTGCCAGCAGCCAGCCGTCAGCGGGTCCCTCCTACGAGCAGTACTTC.

J is TRBJ1-2 and V is TRBV6-1; 10 nucleotides line up with TRBD1. Germline values: CDR1 MNHNS, CDR2 SASEGT. The CDR3 sequence is 18 residues long. The ends lost 3 bases at V and 4 bases at J; junction bases unmatched: 14. The CDR3 sequence is CASSDMGRPDRGAYGYTF. The CDR3 DNA follows: TGTGCCAGCAGTGATATGGGGAGACCGGACAGGGGGGCCTATGGCTACACCTTC.

This chain links TRBV27 with TRBJ1-2, with D unresolved. CDR3 length: 13 residues. Germline loops: CDR1 MNHEY, CDR2 SMNVEV (reference sequence). Trimming removed 2 bases at V and 5 bases at J, with 9 bases between. This CDR3 is CASSLTSQYGYTF. Here the CDR3 DNA reads TGTGCCAGCAGTTTAACGAGTCAATATGGCTACACCTTC.

The chain carries TRBV4-3 and TRBJ1-1, with D perhaps TRBD1 (5 bases). The germline V and J ends were trimmed by 2 bases and 0 bases, with 7 bases remaining between them. The germline gives CDR1 LGHNA, CDR2 YSLEER. The CDR3 length is 14 residues. CDR3 loop: CASSQRQLNTEAFF. CDR3 in DNA: TGCGCCAGCAGCCAACGACAGCTGAACACTGAAGCTTTCTTT.

This CDR3 reads CASSRITGARSGNTIYF. CDR3 nucleotide sequence: TGTGCCAGCTCACGAATTACAGGGGCTCGCTCTGGAAACACCATATATTTT. The V and J genes are TRBV18 and TRBJ1-3; 7 nucleotides line up with TRBD1. V lost 4 bases and J lost 0; bases outside the gene matches: 9. The CDR3 length is 17 residues. Germline V CDR1 and CDR2: KGHSH, LQKENI.